This T cell receptor (beta chain) stems from a study of blood T cell repertoires in COVID-19 (dated by TCRdb to 2020 to 2022). About the full investigation: Collaborator samples came from the United States, Italy and Spain and covered acute and convalescent phases of COVID-19. The prospective study material was composed of cDNA or gDNA derived from T cells, B-cell-depleted T cells, or PBMCs. The dataset comprised deeply sampled blood TCRbeta repertoires from subjects exposed to, actively infected with, or recovered from COVID-19. The repertoires were made available in a free public database intended to serve as a resource for research on the immune response to SARS-CoV-2. Samples came from the ongoing ImmuneRACE study (first 160 participants) plus 1,254 subjects from 6 global collaborators. The sample metadata nearly always contained a de-identified subject ID, COVID-19 status, age in years and sex. Where available, HLA class I and class II types were taken from metadata supplied by the sample provider and were not determined by assay-based typing.

TCRbeta CDR3 regions were amplified from genomic DNA using the immunoSEQ Assay, a bias-controlled multiplex PCR. Per the source publication's procedure: The number of nucleated cells in each sample was estimated by amplification of reference gene primers within the assay. Sequence reads were collapsed and filtered to measure the absolute abundance of every unique TCRbeta CDR3 rearrangement. For each sample, productive Simpson clonality was calculated as the square root of Simpson's diversity index over productive rearrangements. TCRdb took over this immuneACCESS table, retaining in-frame rearrangements with V and J assigned. Such tables are incomplete; in checked studies, under half of the missing clones stem from an unresolved V gene, and the remainder is unexplained. Clone size and the V and J calls come from that table; the DNA yielded D and trimming. This sample comprises 120,000 or so clones, over 75% of them detected only once. The ten largest account for approximately 10% of the sample.

As concerns this clone: Its antigen remains unidentified. No much larger clone exists at a distance of one base, and base qualities are not known.

Collaborating institutions collected whole blood in K2EDTA tubes following their own protocols. For TCRbeta analysis, collaborator samples were shipped as frozen whole blood, as isolated PBMCs, or as DNA extracted from either sample type. Spanning cysteine to phenylalanine, the CDR3 consists of 14 amino acids. The read is trimmed to its CDR3 DNA, 42 bases read in frame from base 1. CDR1 GTSNPN and CDR2 SVGIG are derived from the germline V gene (reference sequence). The germline V and J ends show losses of 3 bases and 5 bases respectively, and no gene match explains 8 bases of the junction. What the work shows at the level of the full study, not this receptor alone: The quantity of clinical and demographic metadata differed by source and by participant and was supplied without curation.

This sequence uses TRBV30 and TRBJ2-3, with 7 junctional bases fitting TRBD2. This clonotype originated in a man in his fifties or sixties with acute or convalescent COVID-19. The sequenced sample was peripheral blood. The DNA reads as follows: TGTGCCTGGAGCGGCGCGGGAGATCTAGATACGCAGTATTTT. It specifies CAWSGAGDLDTQYF.